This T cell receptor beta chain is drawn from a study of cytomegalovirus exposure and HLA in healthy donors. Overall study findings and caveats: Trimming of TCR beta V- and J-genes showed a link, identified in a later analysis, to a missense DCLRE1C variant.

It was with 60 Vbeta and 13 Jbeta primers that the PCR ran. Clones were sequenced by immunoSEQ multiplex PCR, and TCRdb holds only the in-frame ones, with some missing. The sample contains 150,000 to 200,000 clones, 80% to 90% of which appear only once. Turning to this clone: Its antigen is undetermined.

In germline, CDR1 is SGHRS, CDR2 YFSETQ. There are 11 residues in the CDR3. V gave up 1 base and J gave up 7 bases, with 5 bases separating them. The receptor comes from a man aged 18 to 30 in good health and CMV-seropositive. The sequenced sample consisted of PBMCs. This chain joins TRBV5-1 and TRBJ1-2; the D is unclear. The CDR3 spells CASSLSGGYTF. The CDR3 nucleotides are TGCGCCAGCAGCTTGTCCGGTGGCTACACCTTC.